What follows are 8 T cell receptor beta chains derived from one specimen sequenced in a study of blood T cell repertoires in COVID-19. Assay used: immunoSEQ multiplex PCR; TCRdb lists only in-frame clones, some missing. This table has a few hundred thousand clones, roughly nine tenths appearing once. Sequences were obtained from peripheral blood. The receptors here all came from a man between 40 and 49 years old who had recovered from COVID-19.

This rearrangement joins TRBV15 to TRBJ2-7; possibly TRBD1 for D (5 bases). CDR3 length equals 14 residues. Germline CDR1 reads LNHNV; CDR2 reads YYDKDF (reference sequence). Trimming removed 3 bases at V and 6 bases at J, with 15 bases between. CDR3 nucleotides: TGTGCCACCAGCAGCCCCAGGGTCGTAGGCGAGCAGTACTTC. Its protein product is CATSSPRVVGEQYF.

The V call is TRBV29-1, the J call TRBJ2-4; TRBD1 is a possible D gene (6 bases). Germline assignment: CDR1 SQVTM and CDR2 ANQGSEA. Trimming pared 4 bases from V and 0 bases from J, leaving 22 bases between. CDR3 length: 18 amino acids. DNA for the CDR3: TGCAGCGTTGTGACCCAAATAACAGGGATTTTAGCCAAAAACATTCAGTACTTC. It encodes CSVVTQITGILAKNIQYF.

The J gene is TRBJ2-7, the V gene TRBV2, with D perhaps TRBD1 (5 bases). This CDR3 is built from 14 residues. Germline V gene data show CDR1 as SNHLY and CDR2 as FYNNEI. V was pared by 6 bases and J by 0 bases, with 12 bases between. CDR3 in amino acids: CASSGHMSSYEQYF. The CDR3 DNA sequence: TGTGCCAGCAGCGGACACATGAGCTCCTACGAGCAGTACTTC.

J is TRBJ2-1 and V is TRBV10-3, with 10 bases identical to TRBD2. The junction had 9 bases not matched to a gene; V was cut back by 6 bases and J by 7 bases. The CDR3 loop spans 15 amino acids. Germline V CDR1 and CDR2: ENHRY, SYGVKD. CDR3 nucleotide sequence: TGTGCCATCAGACCTAGCGGGAGATCTTCTAATGAGCAGTTCTTC. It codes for CAIRPSGRSSNEQFF.

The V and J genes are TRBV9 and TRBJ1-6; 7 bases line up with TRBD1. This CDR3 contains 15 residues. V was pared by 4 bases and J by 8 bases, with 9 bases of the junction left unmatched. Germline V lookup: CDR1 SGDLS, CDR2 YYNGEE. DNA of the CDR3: TGTGCCAGCAGCAACAACGACAGGGAAGATTCACCCCTCCACTTT. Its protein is CASSNNDREDSPLHF.

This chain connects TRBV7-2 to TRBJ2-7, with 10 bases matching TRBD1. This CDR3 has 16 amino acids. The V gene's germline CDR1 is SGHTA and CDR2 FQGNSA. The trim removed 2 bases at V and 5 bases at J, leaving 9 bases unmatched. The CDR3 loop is CASSLRLRDRGNEQYF. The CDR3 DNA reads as TGTGCCAGCAGCTTAAGGCTCCGGGACAGGGGCAACGAGCAGTACTTC.

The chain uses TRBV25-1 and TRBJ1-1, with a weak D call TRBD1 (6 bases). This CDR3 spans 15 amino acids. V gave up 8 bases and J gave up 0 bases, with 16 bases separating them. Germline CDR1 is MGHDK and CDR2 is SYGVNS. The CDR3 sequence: CASGRGHYMNTEAFF. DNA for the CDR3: TGTGCCAGCGGGAGGGGACACTACATGAACACTGAAGCTTTCTTT.

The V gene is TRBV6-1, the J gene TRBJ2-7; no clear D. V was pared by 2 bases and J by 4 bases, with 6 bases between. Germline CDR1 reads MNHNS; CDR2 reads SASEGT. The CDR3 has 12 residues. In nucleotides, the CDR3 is TGTGCCAGCAGTGAACAGGTTTACGAGCAGTACTTC. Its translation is CASSEQVYEQYF.